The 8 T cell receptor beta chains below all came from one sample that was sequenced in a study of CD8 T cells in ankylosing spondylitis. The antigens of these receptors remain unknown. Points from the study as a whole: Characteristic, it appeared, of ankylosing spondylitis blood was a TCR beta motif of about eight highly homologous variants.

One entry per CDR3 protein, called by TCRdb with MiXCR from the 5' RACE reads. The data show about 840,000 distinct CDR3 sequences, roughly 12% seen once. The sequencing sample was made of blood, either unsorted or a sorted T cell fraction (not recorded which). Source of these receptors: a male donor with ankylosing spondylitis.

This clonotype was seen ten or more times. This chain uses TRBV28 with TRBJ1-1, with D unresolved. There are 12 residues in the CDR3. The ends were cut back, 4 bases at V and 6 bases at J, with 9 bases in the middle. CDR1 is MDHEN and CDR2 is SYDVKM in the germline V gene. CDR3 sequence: CASSYRWAEAFF. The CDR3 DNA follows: TGTGCCAGCAGTTATAGGTGGGCTGAAGCTTTCTTT.

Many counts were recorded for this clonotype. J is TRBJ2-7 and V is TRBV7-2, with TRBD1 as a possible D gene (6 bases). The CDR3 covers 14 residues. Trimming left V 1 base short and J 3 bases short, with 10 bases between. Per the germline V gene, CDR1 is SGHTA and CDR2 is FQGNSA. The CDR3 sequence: CASSLGKQGYEQYF. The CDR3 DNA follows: TGTGCCAGCAGCTTAGGGAAACAGGGCTACGAGCAGTACTTC.

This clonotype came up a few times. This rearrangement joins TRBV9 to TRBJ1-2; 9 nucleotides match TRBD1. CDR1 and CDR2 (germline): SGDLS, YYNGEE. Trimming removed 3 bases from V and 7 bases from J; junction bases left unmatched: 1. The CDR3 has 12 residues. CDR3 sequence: CASSAQGAGYTF. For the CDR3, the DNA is TGTGCCAGCAGCGCACAGGGGGCTGGCTACACCTTC. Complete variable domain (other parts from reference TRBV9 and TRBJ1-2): DSGVTQTPKHLITATGQRVTLRCSPRSGDLSVYWYQQSLDQGLQFLIQYYNGEERAKGNILERFSAQQFPDLHSELNLSSLELGDSALYFCASSAQGAGYTFGSGTRLTVV.

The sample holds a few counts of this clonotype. CDR3 loop: CASSWGFLGQGINEQFF. For the CDR3, the DNA is TGCGCCAGCAGCTGGGGTTTTTTGGGACAGGGTATCAATGAGCAGTTCTTC. The chain couples TRBV5-1 to TRBJ2-1, with 9 positions matching TRBD1. This CDR3 contains 17 residues. V lost 3 bases to trimming and J lost 6 bases; unmatched junction nucleotides: 13. The germline gives CDR1 SGHRS, CDR2 YFSETQ.

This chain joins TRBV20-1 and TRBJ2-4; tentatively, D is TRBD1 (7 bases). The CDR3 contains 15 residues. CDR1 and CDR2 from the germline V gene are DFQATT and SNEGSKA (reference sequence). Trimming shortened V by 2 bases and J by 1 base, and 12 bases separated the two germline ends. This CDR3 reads CSARWRDSAKNIQYF. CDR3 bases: TGCAGTGCTAGATGGCGGGACAGCGCCAAAAACATTCAGTACTTC.

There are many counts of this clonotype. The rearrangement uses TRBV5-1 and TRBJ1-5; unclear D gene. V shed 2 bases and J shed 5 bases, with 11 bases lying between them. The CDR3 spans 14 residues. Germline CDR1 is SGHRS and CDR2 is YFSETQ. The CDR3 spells CASSFNGVDQPQHF. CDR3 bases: TGCGCCAGCAGCTTCAACGGAGTGGATCAGCCCCAGCATTTT.

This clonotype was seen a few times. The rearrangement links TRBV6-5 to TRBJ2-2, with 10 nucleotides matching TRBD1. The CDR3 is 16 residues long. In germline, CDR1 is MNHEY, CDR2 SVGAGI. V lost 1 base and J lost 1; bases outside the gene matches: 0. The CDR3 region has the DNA TGTGCCAGCAGTTACTGGACAGGGGGGAACACCGGGGAGCTGTTTTTT. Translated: CASSYWTGGNTGELFF.

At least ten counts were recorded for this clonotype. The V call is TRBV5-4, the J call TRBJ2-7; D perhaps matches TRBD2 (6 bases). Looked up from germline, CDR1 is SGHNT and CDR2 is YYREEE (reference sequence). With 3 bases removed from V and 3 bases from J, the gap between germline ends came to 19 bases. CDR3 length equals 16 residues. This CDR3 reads CASSSGGGMGYYEQYF. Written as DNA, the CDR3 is TGTGCCAGCAGCTCAGGAGGAGGGATGGGGTACTACGAGCAGTACTTC.